The TCR beta chain under discussion was sequenced for a study of CD8+ T cells in alopecia areata. About the study: Those treated were given oral tofacitinib at 5 to 10 mg twice daily.

Germline V gives CDR1 SGHDN, CDR2 FVKESK. This CDR3 is built from 14 residues. The V and J ends lost 3 bases and 2 bases respectively, with 10 bases between them. Isolated RNA was reverse transcribed into cDNA used as the sequencing template. The data were produced by immunoSEQ multiplex PCR, yet TCRdb's version contains in-frame clones alone and is incomplete. The profile covers about 250,000 clones, with about 60% appearing a single time and 0.9% to 0.95% taken by the ten largest. Study findings and constraints: Scalp clonality and expanded CD8+ clones among the top 100 fell significantly with tofacitinib. Scalp and blood retained many expanded lesional clones during tofacitinib. TCR sharing was clearer in mice than between patients, perhaps partly owing to patient HLA diversity.

Treatment of the sample: oral pan-JAK inhibitor, 5-10 mg twice daily. Details on this clone: Its antigen is still unknown.

The TCR sequence derives from a human donor with alopecia areata. The sample in question was CD4+ T cells sorted from blood, obtained at approximately week 51, from a patient treated with tofacitinib. The V and J genes are TRBV14 and TRBJ1-2; D might be TRBD1 (6 bases). The CDR3 coding sequence is TGTGCCAGCAGCCATGTGGGGGGCAACTATGGCTACACCTTC. Its protein product is CASSHVGGNYGYTF.